This T cell receptor beta chain was profiled in a study of cytotoxic CD8 clonotypes in ibrutinib-treated CLL. Study-wide points: Whereas clonality rose at ibrutinib response, it declined toward baseline at progression. Public clonotypes (which were uncommon) either contracted or remained stable on treatment.

The method was immunoSEQ multiplex PCR; TCRdb's version includes in-frame clones alone and lacks a portion of them. The table includes 45,000 to 65,000 clones, approximately 82% detected once. Comment on this clone: As yet, its antigen is unknown.

The CDR3 is 14 residues long. V was pared by 5 bases and J by 2 bases, with 6 bases of the junction left unmatched. Looked up from germline, CDR1 is GTSNPN and CDR2 is SVGIG (reference sequence). The gene calls are TRBV30 and TRBJ2-1; TRBD2 agrees at 7 bases. The source was PBMCs, collected after 24 months of ibrutinib treatment. This sequence was found in a human donor with chronic lymphocytic leukemia. In nucleotides, the CDR3 is TGTGCCTGGGACTGGAGCGGGACCTACAATGAGCAGTTCTTC. It is translated as CAWDWSGTYNEQFF.